The 3 T cell receptor beta chains listed next were all sequenced from one sample in a study of regulatory T cells in long-lasting Graves disease. Time point: newly diagnosed GD, antithyroid drugs for less than 3 months. From PBMCs, RNA was extracted and then used to make the TCR library. According to the study, TCR beta libraries were built with iRepertoire HTBI primers and CDR3-region Arm-PCR. In TCRdb, the multiplex PCR reads were re-called with MiXCR into one record per CDR3 protein. The sample records approximately 460,000 distinct CDR3 sequences, around 15% being singletons. The data were also submitted as part of a second study, on T cells in Graves' hyperthyroidism and ophthalmopathy.

Sequenced material: peripheral blood mononuclear cells (PBMCs), taken at new diagnosis, from a patient treated with antithyroid drugs. The receptors shown here come from a woman under 40 with Graves disease.

This clonotype was counted many times. The genes are TRBV20-1 and TRBJ2-7; unclear D gene. The CDR3 contains 14 residues. V was shortened by 6 bases and J by 7 bases, with 22 bases between the two germline ends. Germline CDR1 DFQATT, CDR2 SNEGSKA (reference sequence). The CDR3 sequence: CSASIGAPDEEQYF. The CDR3 nucleotides read TGCAGTGCGTCCATCGGTGCCCCAGATGAGGAGCAGTACTTC.

This clonotype was recorded at least ten times. The chain couples TRBV10-3 to TRBJ2-7; the D gene is possibly TRBD1 (6 bases). Trimming took off 7 bases at V and 2 bases at J, with 12 bases between the two ends. Germline values: CDR1 ENHRY, CDR2 SYGVKD. CDR3 size: 13 residues. The CDR3 spells CAITVQGTYEQYF. In DNA form, the CDR3 reads TGTGCCATCACGGTACAGGGCACCTACGAGCAGTACTTC.

This clonotype has a count of ten or more. The chain joins TRBV7-9 to TRBJ2-5, with D possibly matching TRBD2 (5 bases). Germline CDR1 SEHNR, CDR2 FQNEAQ (reference sequence). The CDR3 is 14 amino acids. Trimming removed 5 bases at V and 5 bases at J, with 15 bases between. CDR3: CASSPLGQRETQYF. The CDR3 nucleotides are TGTGCCAGCAGCCCCCTGGGCCAGCGGGAGACCCAGTACTTC.